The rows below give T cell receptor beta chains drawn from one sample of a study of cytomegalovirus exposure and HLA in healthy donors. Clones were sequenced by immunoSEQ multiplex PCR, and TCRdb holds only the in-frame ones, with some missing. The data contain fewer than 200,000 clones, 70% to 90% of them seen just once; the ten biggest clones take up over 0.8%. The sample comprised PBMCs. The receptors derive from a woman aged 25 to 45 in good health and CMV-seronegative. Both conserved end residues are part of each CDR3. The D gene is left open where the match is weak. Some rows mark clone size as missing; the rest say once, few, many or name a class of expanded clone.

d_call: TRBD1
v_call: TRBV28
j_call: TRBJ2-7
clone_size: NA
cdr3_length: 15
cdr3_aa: CASTARRTGSYEQYF
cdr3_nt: TGTGCCAGCACTGCCCGGCGGACAGGGTCATACGAGCAGTACTTC

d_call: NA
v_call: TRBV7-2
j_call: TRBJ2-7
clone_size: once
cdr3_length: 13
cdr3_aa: CASSLAVAREQYF
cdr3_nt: TGTGCCAGCAGCTTAGCGGTAGCTCGGGAGCAGTACTTC

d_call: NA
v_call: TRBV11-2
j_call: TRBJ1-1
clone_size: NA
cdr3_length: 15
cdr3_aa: CASSLNGMMNTEAFF
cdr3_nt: TGTGCCAGCAGCTTAAACGGGATGATGAACACTGAAGCTTTCTTT

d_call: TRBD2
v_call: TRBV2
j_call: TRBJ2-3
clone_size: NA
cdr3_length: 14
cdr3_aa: CASSSSGGTDTQYF
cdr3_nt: TGTGCCAGCTCTTCGAGCGGGGGCACAGATACGCAGTATTTT

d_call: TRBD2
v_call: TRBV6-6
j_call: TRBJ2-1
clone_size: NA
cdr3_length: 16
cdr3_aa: CASSYSKTSGNNEQFF
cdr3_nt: TGTGCCAGCAGTTACTCGAAGACTAGCGGTAACAATGAGCAGTTCTTC

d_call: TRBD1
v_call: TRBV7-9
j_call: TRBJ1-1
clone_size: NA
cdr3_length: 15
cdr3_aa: CASSSGQGYNTEAFF
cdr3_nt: TGTGCCAGCAGCTCGGGACAGGGGTACAACACTGAAGCTTTCTTT

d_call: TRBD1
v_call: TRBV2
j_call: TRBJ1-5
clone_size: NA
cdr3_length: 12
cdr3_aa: CASSRQGLPQHF
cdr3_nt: TGTGCCAGCAGCAGACAGGGGCTGCCCCAGCATTTT

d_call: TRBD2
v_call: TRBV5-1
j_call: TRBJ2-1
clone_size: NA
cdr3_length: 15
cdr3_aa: CATDTGLAGGNEQFF
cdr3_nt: TGCGCCACCGATACGGGACTAGCGGGAGGAAATGAGCAGTTCTTC

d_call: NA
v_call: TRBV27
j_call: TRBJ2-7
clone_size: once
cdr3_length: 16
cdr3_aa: CASSLQAEDSSYEQYF
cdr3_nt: TGTGCCAGCAGTTTACAAGCGGAAGATAGCTCCTACGAGCAGTACTTC

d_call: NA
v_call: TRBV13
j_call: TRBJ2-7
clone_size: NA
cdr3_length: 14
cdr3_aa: CASSPPGSLDEQYF
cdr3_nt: TGTGCCAGCAGCCCGCCGGGGAGTCTCGACGAGCAGTACTTC

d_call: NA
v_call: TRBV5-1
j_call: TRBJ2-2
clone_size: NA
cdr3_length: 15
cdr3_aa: CASSPRQGKAGELFF
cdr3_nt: TGCGCCAGCAGCCCCAGGCAGGGGAAGGCCGGGGAGCTGTTTTTT

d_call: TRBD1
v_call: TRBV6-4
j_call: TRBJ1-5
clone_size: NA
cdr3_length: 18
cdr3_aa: CASSAQGTGGLRNQPQHF
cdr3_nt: TGTGCCAGCAGTGCCCAGGGGACAGGGGGCCTTCGGAATCAGCCCCAGCATTTT

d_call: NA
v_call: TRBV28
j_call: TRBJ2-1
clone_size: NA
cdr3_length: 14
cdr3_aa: CASRAQGIRTEQFF
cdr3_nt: TGTGCCAGCCGGGCTCAGGGAATTCGGACGGAGCAGTTCTTC

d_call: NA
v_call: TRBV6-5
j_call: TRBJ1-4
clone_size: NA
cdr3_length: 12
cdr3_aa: CASSSPREKLFF
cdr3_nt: TGTGCCAGCAGTTCCCCACGGGAAAAACTGTTTTTT

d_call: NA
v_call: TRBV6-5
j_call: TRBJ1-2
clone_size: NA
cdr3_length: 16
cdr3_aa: CASSLAMETGPYGYTF
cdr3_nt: TGTGCCAGCAGTTTAGCTATGGAGACAGGACCGTATGGCTACACCTTC

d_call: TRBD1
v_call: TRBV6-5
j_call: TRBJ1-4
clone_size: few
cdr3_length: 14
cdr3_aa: CASSEGGAEEKLFF
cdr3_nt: TGTGCCAGCAGTGAAGGGGGCGCAGAGGAAAAACTGTTTTTT

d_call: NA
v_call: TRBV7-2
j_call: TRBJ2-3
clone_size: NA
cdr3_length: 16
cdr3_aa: CASSLASVVSTDTQYF
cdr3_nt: TGTGCCAGCAGCTTAGCGAGTGTGGTGAGCACAGATACGCAGTATTTT

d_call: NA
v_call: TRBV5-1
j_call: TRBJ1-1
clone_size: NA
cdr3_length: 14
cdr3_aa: CASSLGWGLPEAFF
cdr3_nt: TGCGCCAGCAGCTTGGGCTGGGGGCTCCCTGAAGCTTTCTTT

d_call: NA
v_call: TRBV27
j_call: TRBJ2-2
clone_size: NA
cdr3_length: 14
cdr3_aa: CASSLLPGAGELFF
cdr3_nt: TGTGCCAGCAGTCTCCTCCCGGGTGCCGGGGAGCTGTTTTTT

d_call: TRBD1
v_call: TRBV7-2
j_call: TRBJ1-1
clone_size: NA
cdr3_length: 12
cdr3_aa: CASSKDRFEAFF
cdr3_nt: TGTGCCAGCAGCAAGGACAGGTTTGAAGCTTTCTTT

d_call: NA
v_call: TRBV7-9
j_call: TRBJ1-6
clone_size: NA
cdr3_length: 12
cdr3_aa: CASSLASRDLHF
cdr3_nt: TGTGCCAGCAGCTTAGCGAGCCGCGACCTCCACTTT

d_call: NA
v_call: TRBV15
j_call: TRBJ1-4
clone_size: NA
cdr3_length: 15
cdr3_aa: CATSRGGPTNEKLFF
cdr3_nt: TGTGCCACCAGCAGAGGGGGGCCAACTAATGAAAAACTGTTTTTT

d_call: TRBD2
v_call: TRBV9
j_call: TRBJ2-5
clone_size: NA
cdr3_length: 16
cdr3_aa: CASSPRVAGGGETQYF
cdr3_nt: TGTGCCAGCAGCCCCAGAGTAGCGGGAGGAGGAGAGACCCAGTACTTC

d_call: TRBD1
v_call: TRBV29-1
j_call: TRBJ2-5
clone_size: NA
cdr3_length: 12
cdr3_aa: CSVGGQGGRQYF
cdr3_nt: TGCAGCGTTGGGGGACAGGGGGGCCGGCAGTACTTC

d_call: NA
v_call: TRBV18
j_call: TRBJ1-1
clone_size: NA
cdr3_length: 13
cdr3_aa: CASSPGRDTEAFF
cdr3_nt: TGTGCCAGCTCACCTGGTCGAGACACTGAAGCTTTCTTT

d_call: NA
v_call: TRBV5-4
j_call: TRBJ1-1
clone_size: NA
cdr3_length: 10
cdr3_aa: CASSLGGAFF
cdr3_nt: TGTGCCAGCAGCTTGGGGGGCGCTTTCTTT

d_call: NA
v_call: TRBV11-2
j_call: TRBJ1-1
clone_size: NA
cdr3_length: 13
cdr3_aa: CASSLVHRGEAFF
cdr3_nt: TGTGCCAGCAGCTTAGTCCATAGGGGGGAAGCTTTCTTT

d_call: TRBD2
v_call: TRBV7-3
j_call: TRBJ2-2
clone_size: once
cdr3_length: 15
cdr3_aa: CASGSNSGSTGELFF
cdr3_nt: TGTGCCAGCGGCTCCAATAGCGGGAGTACCGGGGAGCTGTTTTTT

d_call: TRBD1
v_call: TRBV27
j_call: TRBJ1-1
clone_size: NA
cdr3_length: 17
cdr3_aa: CASSPIRQGASNTEAFF
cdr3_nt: TGTGCCAGCAGCCCCATCCGACAGGGGGCCAGTAACACTGAAGCTTTCTTT

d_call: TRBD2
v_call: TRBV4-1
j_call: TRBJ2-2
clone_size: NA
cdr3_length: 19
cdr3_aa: CASSQSQSSPGGRTGELFF
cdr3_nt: TGCGCCAGCAGCCAAAGCCAGTCGAGTCCGGGGGGGCGGACCGGGGAGCTGTTTTTT

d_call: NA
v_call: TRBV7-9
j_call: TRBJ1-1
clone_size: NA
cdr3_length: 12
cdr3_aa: CASSDRGTEAFF
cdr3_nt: TGTGCCAGCAGCGACCGGGGGACTGAAGCTTTCTTT

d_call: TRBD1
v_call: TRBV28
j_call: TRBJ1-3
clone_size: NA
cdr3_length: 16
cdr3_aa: CASRVQGPSSGNTIYF
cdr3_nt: TGTGCCAGCAGGGTACAGGGGCCGAGCTCTGGAAACACCATATATTTT

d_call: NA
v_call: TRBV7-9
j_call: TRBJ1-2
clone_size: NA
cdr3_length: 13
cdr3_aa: CASSLDRVYGYTF
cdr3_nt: TGTGCCAGCAGCTTAGATCGGGTCTATGGCTACACCTTC

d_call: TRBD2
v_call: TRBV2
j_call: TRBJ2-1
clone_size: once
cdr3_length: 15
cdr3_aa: CASSSSGSNWDEQFF
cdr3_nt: TGTGCCAGCAGTTCTAGCGGGAGTAATTGGGATGAGCAGTTCTTC

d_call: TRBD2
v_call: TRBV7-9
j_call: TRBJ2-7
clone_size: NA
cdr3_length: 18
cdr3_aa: CASSLVATTLAGGNEQYF
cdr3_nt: TGTGCCAGCAGCTTAGTCGCTACCACTCTAGCGGGAGGGAACGAGCAGTACTTC

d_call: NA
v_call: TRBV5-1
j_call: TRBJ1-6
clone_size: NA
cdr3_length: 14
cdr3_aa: CASSQTGPNSPLHF
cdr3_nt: TGCGCCAGCAGCCAGACAGGCCCCAATTCACCCCTCCACTTT

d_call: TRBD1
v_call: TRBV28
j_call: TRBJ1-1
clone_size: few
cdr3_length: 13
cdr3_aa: CASREPGGTEAFF
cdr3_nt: TGTGCCAGCAGAGAACCAGGGGGCACTGAAGCTTTCTTT

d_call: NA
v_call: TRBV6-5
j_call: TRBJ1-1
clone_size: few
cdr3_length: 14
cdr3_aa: CASSYSTVNTEAFF
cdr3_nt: TGTGCCAGCAGTTACTCGACAGTGAACACTGAAGCTTTCTTT

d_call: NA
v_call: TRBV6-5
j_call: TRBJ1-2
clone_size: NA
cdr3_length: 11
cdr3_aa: CASSRGHGYTF
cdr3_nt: TGTGCCAGCAGTAGAGGGCATGGCTACACCTTC

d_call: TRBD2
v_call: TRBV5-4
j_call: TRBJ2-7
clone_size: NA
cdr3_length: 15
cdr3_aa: CASSLEAGGPYEQYF
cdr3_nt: TGTGCCAGCAGCTTGGAGGCGGGAGGGCCCTACGAGCAGTACTTC

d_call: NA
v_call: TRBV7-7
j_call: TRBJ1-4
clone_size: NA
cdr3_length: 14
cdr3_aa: CASSLPGTNEKLFF
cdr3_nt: TGTGCCAGCAGCCTACCCGGTACTAATGAAAAACTGTTTTTT

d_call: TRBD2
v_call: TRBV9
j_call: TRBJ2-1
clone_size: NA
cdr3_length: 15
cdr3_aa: CASSELAGDYNEQFF
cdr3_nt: TGTGCCAGCAGCGAACTAGCGGGGGATTACAATGAGCAGTTCTTC

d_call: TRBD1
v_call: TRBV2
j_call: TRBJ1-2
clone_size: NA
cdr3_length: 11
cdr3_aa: CASSRDRGYTF
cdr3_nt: TGTGCCAGCAGTCGGGACAGGGGCTACACCTTC

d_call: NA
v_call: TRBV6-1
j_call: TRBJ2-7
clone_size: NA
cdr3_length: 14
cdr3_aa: CASSEGGNSFEQYF
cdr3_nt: TGTGCCAGCAGTGAAGGCGGGAACTCCTTCGAGCAGTACTTC

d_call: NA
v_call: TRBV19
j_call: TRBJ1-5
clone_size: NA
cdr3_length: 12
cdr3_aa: CASSPGVGPQHF
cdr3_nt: TGTGCCAGTAGTCCGGGAGTTGGGCCCCAGCATTTT

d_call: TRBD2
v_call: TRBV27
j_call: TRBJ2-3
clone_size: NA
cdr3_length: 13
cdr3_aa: CASKLAGTDTQYF
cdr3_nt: TGTGCCAGCAAACTAGCGGGCACAGATACGCAGTATTTT

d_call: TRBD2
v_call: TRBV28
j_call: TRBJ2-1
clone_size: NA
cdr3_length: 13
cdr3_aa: CATGGFLGNEQFF
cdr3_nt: TGTGCCACCGGGGGGTTTCTGGGCAATGAGCAGTTCTTC